These T cell receptor beta chains were read from a single sample in a study of cytomegalovirus exposure and HLA in healthy donors. Clones were read by immunoSEQ multiplex PCR, and TCRdb kept only the in-frame ones, dropping some. The table lists 130,000 to 150,000 clones, approximately 9% of them singletons. Sample: PBMCs. All receptors come from a male donor in good health and CMV-seronegative. Each CDR3 is given with its conserved first and last residue. A D gene is named only where the DNA matches it firmly. Clone size is stated in some rows and not others, as once, few, many or a class when expanded.

V gene: TRBV19; J gene: TRBJ2-7; D gene: TRBD2; clone size: few; CDR3 protein: CASSVGLAGAYEQYF; CDR3 DNA: TGTGCCAGTAGCGTGGGACTAGCGGGGGCCTACGAGCAGTACTTC
V gene: TRBV27; J gene: TRBJ2-1; D gene: -; clone size: few; CDR3 protein: CASSPAPGFEQFF; CDR3 DNA: TGTGCCAGCAGTCCGGCCCCGGGGTTCGAGCAGTTCTTC
V gene: TRBV9; J gene: TRBJ1-2; D gene: TRBD1; clone size: few; CDR3 protein: CASTIGDRDYGGYTF; CDR3 DNA: TGTGCCAGCACGATAGGGGACAGGGATTACGGTGGCTACACCTTC
V gene: TRBV6-5; J gene: TRBJ2-7; D gene: -; clone size: -; CDR3 protein: CASSYLGGPYEQYF; CDR3 DNA: TGTGCCAGCAGTTACCTCGGGGGGCCATACGAGCAGTACTTC
V gene: TRBV4-2; J gene: TRBJ1-5; D gene: -; clone size: -; CDR3 protein: CASSQVMKGTGLSQPQHF; CDR3 DNA: TGTGCCAGCAGCCAAGTAATGAAGGGAACGGGGTTGTCTCAGCCCCAGCATTTT
V gene: TRBV13; J gene: TRBJ2-1; D gene: TRBD2; clone size: few; CDR3 protein: CASSPREREVEQFF; CDR3 DNA: TGTGCCAGCAGTCCGCGGGAGCGGGAGGTTGAGCAGTTCTTC
V gene: TRBV5-1; J gene: TRBJ2-5; D gene: TRBD2; clone size: -; CDR3 protein: CASSLALGGETQYF; CDR3 DNA: TGCGCCAGCAGCTTGGCACTGGGAGGGGAGACCCAGTACTTC
V gene: TRBV5-1; J gene: TRBJ2-7; D gene: TRBD1; clone size: -; CDR3 protein: CASSPGVRTGPYEQYF; CDR3 DNA: TGCGCCAGCAGCCCTGGGGTCCGGACAGGGCCCTACGAGCAGTACTTC
V gene: TRBV5-1; J gene: TRBJ1-2; D gene: TRBD1; clone size: few; CDR3 protein: CASSLDPGTGSSGYTF; CDR3 DNA: TGCGCCAGCAGCTTGGACCCCGGGACAGGGTCCTCGGGCTACACCTTC
V gene: TRBV7-9; J gene: TRBJ2-7; D gene: -; clone size: -; CDR3 protein: CASSLGRGLSSYEQYF; CDR3 DNA: TGTGCCAGCAGCTTAGGTCGGGGTCTTAGCTCCTACGAGCAGTACTTC
V gene: TRBV20-1; J gene: TRBJ2-7; D gene: -; clone size: -; CDR3 protein: CSATPYYEQYF; CDR3 DNA: TGCAGTGCCACCCCCTACTACGAGCAGTACTTC
V gene: TRBV7-2; J gene: TRBJ2-1; D gene: -; clone size: -; CDR3 protein: CASSLELAAGHEQFF; CDR3 DNA: TGTGCCAGCAGCTTAGAACTAGCTGCGGGGCATGAGCAGTTCTTC
V gene: TRBV5-6; J gene: TRBJ1-5; D gene: TRBD1; clone size: -; CDR3 protein: CASSLQGLNQPQHF; CDR3 DNA: TGTGCCAGCAGTTTACAGGGGCTCAATCAGCCCCAGCATTTT
V gene: TRBV7-2; J gene: TRBJ2-7; D gene: TRBD1; clone size: -; CDR3 protein: CASSEDRDPIYEQYF; CDR3 DNA: TGTGCCAGCAGCGAAGACAGGGACCCCATCTACGAGCAGTACTTC
V gene: TRBV7-3; J gene: TRBJ2-1; D gene: -; clone size: -; CDR3 protein: CASSSPPSDEQFF; CDR3 DNA: TGTGCCAGCAGCTCCCCCCCCAGCGATGAGCAGTTCTTC
V gene: TRBV29-1; J gene: TRBJ2-1; D gene: TRBD2; clone size: -; CDR3 protein: CSEWTSGYNEQFF; CDR3 DNA: TGCAGCGAATGGACTAGCGGGTACAATGAGCAGTTCTTC
V gene: TRBV27; J gene: TRBJ2-7; D gene: -; clone size: few; CDR3 protein: CASRGARYEQYF; CDR3 DNA: TGTGCCAGCAGAGGGGCGCGCTACGAGCAGTACTTC
V gene: TRBV25-1; J gene: TRBJ2-3; D gene: -; clone size: -; CDR3 protein: CASSPLVTDTQYF; CDR3 DNA: TGTGCCAGTAGTCCATTAGTCACAGATACGCAGTATTTT
V gene: TRBV5-1; J gene: TRBJ2-6; D gene: -; clone size: once; CDR3 protein: CASSPQGYGANVLTF; CDR3 DNA: TGCGCCAGCAGCCCCCAGGGCTATGGGGCCAACGTCCTGACTTTC
V gene: TRBV7-3; J gene: TRBJ1-1; D gene: -; clone size: few; CDR3 protein: CASSLTGQTLNTEAFF; CDR3 DNA: TGTGCCAGCAGCTTAACCGGACAAACCTTGAACACTGAAGCTTTCTTT
V gene: TRBV19; J gene: TRBJ1-5; D gene: -; clone size: -; CDR3 protein: CASSIERSGTRNQPQHF; CDR3 DNA: TGTGCCAGTAGTATAGAACGTTCAGGAACCCGCAATCAGCCCCAGCATTTT
V gene: TRBV27; J gene: TRBJ1-2; D gene: TRBD1; clone size: -; CDR3 protein: CASSYVGDRVTGYTF; CDR3 DNA: TGTGCCAGCAGTTACGTAGGGGACAGGGTGACCGGCTACACCTTC
V gene: TRBV7-9; J gene: TRBJ2-3; D gene: TRBD1; clone size: few; CDR3 protein: CASSKNPGGASTDTQYF; CDR3 DNA: TGTGCCAGCAGCAAAAACCCAGGGGGCGCAAGCACAGATACGCAGTATTTT
V gene: TRBV19; J gene: TRBJ1-5; D gene: -; clone size: few; CDR3 protein: CASSWTDYSNQPQHF; CDR3 DNA: TGTGCCAGTTCTTGGACAGACTATAGCAATCAGCCCCAGCATTTT
V gene: TRBV19; J gene: TRBJ1-2; D gene: -; clone size: -; CDR3 protein: CASSLLSGGDYGYTF; CDR3 DNA: TGTGCCAGTAGTTTACTCAGCGGGGGGGACTATGGCTACACCTTC
V gene: TRBV7-8; J gene: TRBJ2-7; D gene: -; clone size: few; CDR3 protein: CASSWLNYEQYF; CDR3 DNA: TGTGCCAGCAGCTGGCTTAACTACGAGCAGTACTTC
V gene: TRBV14; J gene: TRBJ1-4; D gene: TRBD1; clone size: few; CDR3 protein: CASSQDQGAGIATNEKLFF; CDR3 DNA: TGTGCCAGCAGCCAAGATCAGGGGGCAGGAATTGCAACTAATGAAAAACTGTTTTTT
V gene: TRBV27; J gene: TRBJ1-5; D gene: -; clone size: few; CDR3 protein: CASSPGDSNQPQHF; CDR3 DNA: TGTGCCAGCAGTCCGGGGGACAGCAATCAGCCCCAGCATTTT
V gene: TRBV9; J gene: TRBJ1-4; D gene: -; clone size: -; CDR3 protein: CASSVAGGLGEKLFF; CDR3 DNA: TGTGCCAGCAGCGTAGCGGGAGGGCTCGGGGAAAAACTGTTTTTT
V gene: TRBV27; J gene: TRBJ2-1; D gene: TRBD2; clone size: -; CDR3 protein: CASSLVTNGRASSYNEQFF; CDR3 DNA: TGTGCCAGCAGTTTGGTAACTAACGGGAGGGCGAGCTCCTACAATGAGCAGTTCTTC
V gene: TRBV9; J gene: TRBJ1-1; D gene: TRBD1; clone size: -; CDR3 protein: CASSPGTGRSNTEAFF; CDR3 DNA: TGTGCCAGCAGCCCCGGGACAGGGCGGTCGAACACTGAAGCTTTCTTT
V gene: TRBV6-1; J gene: TRBJ1-3; D gene: -; clone size: -; CDR3 protein: CASRAPGSGNTIYF; CDR3 DNA: TGTGCCAGCAGGGCCCCGGGGTCTGGAAACACCATATATTTT
V gene: TRBV7-9; J gene: TRBJ2-1; D gene: TRBD2; clone size: -; CDR3 protein: CASSLGAGGAYDNEQFF; CDR3 DNA: TGTGCCAGCAGCTTAGGTGCGGGAGGGGCGTACGACAATGAGCAGTTCTTC
V gene: TRBV6-6; J gene: TRBJ2-3; D gene: TRBD1; clone size: -; CDR3 protein: CASTNPGQGADTQYF; CDR3 DNA: TGTGCCAGCACCAATCCGGGACAGGGCGCAGATACGCAGTATTTT
V gene: TRBV27; J gene: TRBJ2-7; D gene: -; clone size: -; CDR3 protein: CASSVGVGRYLYF; CDR3 DNA: TGTGCCAGCAGTGTAGGGGTCGGACGTTACTTGTACTTC
V gene: TRBV5-6; J gene: TRBJ2-3; D gene: -; clone size: few; CDR3 protein: CASSTPTGGRTDTQYF; CDR3 DNA: TGTGCCAGCAGCACGCCCACCGGGGGTAGGACAGATACGCAGTATTTT
V gene: TRBV5-1; J gene: TRBJ2-1; D gene: -; clone size: -; CDR3 protein: CASSLEDTHNEQFF; CDR3 DNA: TGCGCCAGCAGCTTGGAGGACACTCACAATGAGCAGTTCTTC
V gene: TRBV5-1; J gene: TRBJ2-1; D gene: -; clone size: -; CDR3 protein: CASSLELAAITHGEQFF; CDR3 DNA: TGCGCCAGCAGCTTGGAGTTAGCGGCGATTACACATGGTGAGCAGTTCTTC
V gene: TRBV19; J gene: TRBJ2-1; D gene: TRBD2; clone size: few; CDR3 protein: CASSTSGGARNEQFF; CDR3 DNA: TGTGCCAGTAGTACGAGCGGGGGGGCTAGGAATGAGCAGTTCTTC
V gene: TRBV5-6; J gene: TRBJ1-2; D gene: TRBD1; clone size: few; CDR3 protein: CASSYYRGKGGYTF; CDR3 DNA: TGTGCCAGCAGTTATTACAGGGGGAAGGGCGGCTACACCTTC
V gene: TRBV6-5; J gene: TRBJ2-5; D gene: -; clone size: -; CDR3 protein: CASSYSGGRETQYF; CDR3 DNA: TGTGCCAGCAGTTACTCGGGGGGGCGAGAGACCCAGTACTTC
V gene: TRBV7-2; J gene: TRBJ1-2; D gene: -; clone size: few; CDR3 protein: CASSSHFQRANYGYTF; CDR3 DNA: TGTGCCAGCAGCTCTCACTTCCAACGAGCTAACTATGGCTACACCTTC
V gene: TRBV6-5; J gene: TRBJ2-7; D gene: -; clone size: -; CDR3 protein: CASSPTGPHEQYF; CDR3 DNA: TGTGCCAGCAGTCCAACAGGGCCCCACGAGCAGTACTTC
V gene: TRBV5-1; J gene: TRBJ2-5; D gene: TRBD1; clone size: -; CDR3 protein: CASSSQGQQYQETQYF; CDR3 DNA: TGCGCCAGCAGCTCTCAGGGACAGCAGTACCAAGAGACCCAGTACTTC
V gene: TRBV9; J gene: TRBJ2-1; D gene: -; clone size: -; CDR3 protein: CASSPGTYNEQFF; CDR3 DNA: TGTGCCAGCAGCCCAGGGACTTACAATGAGCAGTTCTTC
V gene: TRBV4-3; J gene: TRBJ2-3; D gene: -; clone size: few; CDR3 protein: CASSLYRAPSTDTQYF; CDR3 DNA: TGCGCCAGCAGCCTCTACAGGGCCCCTAGCACAGATACGCAGTATTTT
V gene: TRBV7-2; J gene: TRBJ2-3; D gene: TRBD2; clone size: few; CDR3 protein: CASSQRGLAITQYF; CDR3 DNA: TGTGCCAGCAGCCAAAGGGGACTAGCGATTACGCAGTATTTT
V gene: TRBV7-3; J gene: TRBJ2-5; D gene: TRBD2; clone size: few; CDR3 protein: CASSPTGGEQETQYF; CDR3 DNA: TGTGCCAGCAGCCCGACGGGGGGTGAGCAAGAGACCCAGTACTTC
V gene: TRBV19; J gene: TRBJ2-3; D gene: -; clone size: -; CDR3 protein: CARQQGLGTDTQYF; CDR3 DNA: TGTGCCAGGCAACAGGGTTTGGGCACAGATACGCAGTATTTT
V gene: TRBV30; J gene: TRBJ2-2; D gene: -; clone size: -; CDR3 protein: CACRGYGTGELFF; CDR3 DNA: TGTGCCTGCCGGGGGTACGGCACCGGGGAGCTGTTTTTT
V gene: TRBV9; J gene: TRBJ1-2; D gene: TRBD1; clone size: -; CDR3 protein: CASSVLSGQGNYGYTF; CDR3 DNA: TGTGCCAGCAGCGTACTCTCCGGACAGGGGAACTATGGCTACACCTTC
V gene: TRBV9; J gene: TRBJ2-2; D gene: TRBD2; clone size: -; CDR3 protein: CASSVRGGAANTGELFF; CDR3 DNA: TGTGCCAGCAGCGTCCGCGGGGGGGCCGCGAACACCGGGGAGCTGTTTTTT
V gene: TRBV27; J gene: TRBJ2-7; D gene: TRBD1; clone size: -; CDR3 protein: CASSWGQGTYEQYF; CDR3 DNA: TGTGCCAGCAGCTGGGGACAGGGCACCTACGAGCAGTACTTC
V gene: TRBV19; J gene: TRBJ1-1; D gene: -; clone size: -; CDR3 protein: CASSPQDSEAFF; CDR3 DNA: TGTGCCAGTAGTCCTCAGGACAGTGAAGCTTTCTTT